The 20 T cell receptor beta chains listed next were all sequenced from one sample in a study of CD8 T cells in ankylosing spondylitis. One entry per CDR3 protein results from TCRdb running MiXCR on the 5' RACE reads. The table has approximately 100,000 distinct CDR3 sequences, 8% to 10% seen once. Sequencing used blood, either unsorted or a sorted T cell fraction (not recorded which). The receptors were sampled from a male donor with ankylosing spondylitis or in good health (not recorded which).

At least ten counts were recorded for this clonotype. The V and J genes are TRBV5-5 and TRBJ2-1; TRBD1 aligns across 9 bases. This CDR3 has 15 residues. J gave up 5 bases and V 1 base, and 4 bases lay outside the gene matches. Germline values: CDR1 SGHKS, CDR2 YYEKEE (reference sequence). The chain's CDR3 is CASSLSGQGNNEQFF. The CDR3 DNA follows: TGTGCCAGCAGCTTGTCGGGACAGGGTAACAATGAGCAGTTCTTC.

Many counts were recorded for this clonotype. J is TRBJ2-3 and V is TRBV7-6; 11 bases match TRBD2. The CDR3 runs 16 residues. After removal of 5 bases from V and 0 bases from J, the junction contained 4 bases not matched to a gene. CDR1 is SGHVS, CDR2 FNYEAQ, per germline. CDR3 in DNA: TGTGCCAGCAGCCAACGGACTAGCGGGAGCACAGATACGCAGTATTTT. It yields the protein CASSQRTSGSTDTQYF.

This clonotype has a count of ten or more. V is TRBV10-2 and J is TRBJ2-1, with D possibly matching TRBD2 (5 bases). Per the germline V gene, CDR1 is WSHSY and CDR2 is SAAADI. The CDR3 totals 15 residues. Between the trimmed V and J ends, which lost 6 bases and 7 bases, there was a span of 19 bases. CDR3 DNA: TGCGCCAGCAGACCTCTAGCTCCGACGGAAAATGAGCAGTTCTTC. Its protein product is CASRPLAPTENEQFF.

This clonotype has at least ten counts. The chain couples TRBV6-5 to TRBJ2-2; D assignment may be TRBD1 or TRBD2 (5 bases each). Per the germline V gene, CDR1 is MNHEY and CDR2 is SVGAGI. The length of the CDR3 is 14 residues. Between the trimmed V and J ends, which lost 2 bases and 3 bases, there was a span of 7 bases. This CDR3 reads CASSYEGYTGELFF. CDR3 in DNA: TGTGCCAGCAGTTACGAGGGGTACACCGGGGAGCTGTTTTTT.

Many counts were recorded for this clonotype. The V gene is TRBV12-3 or TRBV12-4, the J gene TRBJ2-7, with D maybe TRBD2 (6 bases). CDR3 length: 16 residues. The ends were cut back, 6 bases at V and 0 bases at J, with 18 bases in the middle. The CDR3 DNA sequence: TGTGCCAGCAGCTTTATGGGGGGAGTAAACTCCTACGAGCAGTACTTC. Its protein product is CASSFMGGVNSYEQYF.

This clonotype was observed many times. The chain employs TRBV12-5 and TRBJ2-1, with 13 bases lining up with TRBD2. V lost 2 bases and J lost 10; bases outside the gene matches: 11. Germline V gene sequence: CDR1 LGHNT, CDR2 FRNRAP. The CDR3 length is 17 residues. CDR3 DNA sequence: TGTGCTAGTGGTTTGACCCCCACTAGCGGGAGGGCCGTGGAGCAGTTCTTC. Its protein product is CASGLTPTSGRAVEQFF.

This clonotype occurred many times. V is TRBV5-6 and J is TRBJ1-2; D gene unclear. CDR1 SGHDT and CDR2 YYEEEE come from the germline V gene. Trimming took 0 bases from V and 5 from J, leaving 17 bases between them. This CDR3 spans 16 amino acids. In nucleotides, the CDR3 is TGTGCCAGCAGCTTGGTAGGTCGGGAGGAGAAATATGGCTACACCTTC. It is translated as CASSLVGREEKYGYTF.

In its sample, this clonotype was seen many times. The CDR3: CAIRGSGNTIYF. CDR3 nucleotides: TGTGCCATCAGGGGCTCTGGAAACACCATATATTTT. The chain uses TRBV10-3 and TRBJ1-3, with unresolved D. The V gene lost 6 bases and the J gene lost 0 bases, with 3 bases spanning the gap. Germline assignment: CDR1 ENHRY and CDR2 SYGVKD. This CDR3 has 12 amino acids.

This clonotype was picked up many times. V and J are TRBV5-1 and TRBJ1-1; TRBD1 aligns across 8 bases. V dropped 0 bases and J dropped 4; count of bases not matched to a gene: 2. Germline V gene lookup returns CDR1 SGHRS and CDR2 YFSETQ. CDR3 length equals 14 residues. CDR3 sequence: CASSLATGGTEAFF. The CDR3 DNA reads as TGCGCCAGCAGCTTGGCCACAGGGGGCACTGAAGCTTTCTTT.

This clonotype was observed at least ten times. The V and J genes are TRBV5-1 and TRBJ2-7; D is unclear. Germline assignment: CDR1 SGHRS and CDR2 YFSETQ. V lost 4 bases, J lost 4 bases, and 12 bases lay in between. This CDR3 region has 13 residues. As DNA, the CDR3 is TGCGCCAGCAGCCAGAAGACGGAGTACGAGCAGTACTTC. It codes for CASSQKTEYEQYF. The entire variable domain, with the rest obtained from reference TRBV5-1 and TRBJ2-7, is as follows: KAGVTQTPRYLIKTRGQQVTLSCSPISGHRSVSWYQQTPGQGLQFLFEYFSETQRNKGNFPGRFSGRQFSNSRSEMNVSTLELGDSALYLCASSQKTEYEQYFGPGTRLTVT.

This sequence joins TRBV7-9 and TRBJ1-1, with 7 nucleotides matching TRBD1. Germline V gives CDR1 SEHNR, CDR2 FQNEAQ (reference sequence). This CDR3 is 11 amino acids long. V trimming: 7 bases; J trimming: 10 bases; junction bases outside the gene matches: 6. DNA of the CDR3: TGTGCCAGCACCGGGACAGCCGGAGCTTTCTTT. It codes for CASTGTAGAFF.

This clonotype was detected many times. The CDR3 sequence is CASSQGTSGSSYYNEQFF. The CDR3 coding sequence is TGTGCCAGCAGCCAGGGGACTAGCGGGAGCAGTTACTACAATGAGCAGTTCTTC. The rearrangement uses TRBV7-2 and TRBJ2-1; TRBD2 aligns across 14 bases. The CDR3 is made up of 18 amino acids. The J segment lost 3 bases and the V segment lost 5 bases, leaving 9 bases of the junction unmatched. Germline lookup yields CDR1 SGHTA and CDR2 FQGNSA. The variable domain in full, with the rest retrieved from reference TRBV7-2 and TRBJ2-1, is GAGVSQSPSNKVTEKGKDVELRCDPISGHTALYWYRQSLGQGLEFLIYFQGNSAPDKSGLPSDRFSAERTGGSVSTLTIQRTQQEDSAVYLCASSQGTSGSSYYNEQFFGPGTRLTVL.

This clonotype appeared many times. The gene calls are TRBV6-6 and TRBJ2-1; D gene ambiguous. Trimming removed 7 bases from V and 1 base from J, with 8 bases in between. Germline V gene lookup returns CDR1 MNHNY and CDR2 SVGAGI (reference sequence). The CDR3 runs to 13 residues. The DNA of the CDR3 is TGTGCCAGCACCTTGGGGTCCTACAATGAGCAGTTCTTC. Translated: CASTLGSYNEQFF.

CDR3 in amino acids: CASRAGTGSNYGYTF. CDR3 DNA sequence: TGCGCCAGCAGGGCCGGGACAGGGTCTAACTATGGCTACACCTTC. V usage is TRBV5-1 and J usage is TRBJ1-2, with 9 bases identical to TRBD1. Germline CDR1 reads SGHRS; CDR2 reads YFSETQ. Losses at the gene ends were 5 bases for V and 0 bases for J; bases not matched to a gene: 5. CDR3 size: 15 residues.

This clonotype was seen repeatedly, ten times or more. The V call is TRBV5-1, the J call TRBJ1-1; D unclear. The germline CDR1 and CDR2 sequences are SGHRS and YFSETQ. V was clipped by 2 bases and J by 6 bases, with 11 bases between them. This CDR3 comprises 13 residues. This CDR3 reads CASSFFPSAEAFF. The CDR3 coding sequence is TGCGCCAGCAGCTTTTTCCCCAGCGCTGAAGCTTTCTTT.

The rearrangement uses TRBV7-2 and TRBJ2-7; D could derive from TRBD1 or TRBD2 (6 bases each). V was pared by 1 base and J by 4 bases, with 14 bases between. The CDR3 has 15 residues. CDR1 and CDR2 from the germline V gene are SGHTA and FQGNSA. The CDR3 sequence is CASSLETGTPYEQYF. In DNA form, the CDR3 reads TGTGCCAGCAGCTTAGAAACAGGGACTCCTTACGAGCAGTACTTC.

This clonotype was seen repeatedly, ten times or more. The chain is built from TRBV27 and TRBJ2-1; possibly TRBD2 for D (6 bases). The V and J ends lost 4 bases and 0 bases respectively, with 16 bases between them. CDR1 and CDR2 (germline): MNHEY, SMNVEV (reference sequence). This CDR3 comprises 17 residues. The DNA of the CDR3 is TGTGCCAGCAGTTCCTTAACTAGCACGAGCTCCTACAATGAGCAGTTCTTC. Translated: CASSSLTSTSSYNEQFF.

This clonotype was counted ten times or more. The J gene is TRBJ2-2, the V gene TRBV3-1; D possibly uses TRBD1 or TRBD2 (5 bases each). Trimming removed 0 bases from V and 5 bases from J, with 16 bases in between. The CDR3 sequence is 17 residues long. Germline V lookup: CDR1 LGHDT, CDR2 YNNKEL (reference sequence). The CDR3 nucleotides are TGTGCCAGCAGCCAAGATCTCCGGCTAGCAGGGACCGGGGAGCTGTTTTTT. Its translation: CASSQDLRLAGTGELFF.

The chain is built from TRBV11-2 and TRBJ2-2; 11 positions agree with TRBD2. The ends lost 1 base at V and 0 bases at J; junction bases unmatched: 7. The germline V gene has CDR1 SGHAT and CDR2 FQNNGV. CDR3 length: 19 amino acids. CDR3 in DNA: TGTGCCAGCAGCTTAGTACTAGCGGGAGAAGTCTCGAACACCGGGGAGCTGTTTTTT. This gives the protein CASSLVLAGEVSNTGELFF.

This clonotype was seen at least ten times. This chain joins TRBV20-1 and TRBJ1-2; 8 positions agree with TRBD1. Germline V gene lookup returns CDR1 DFQATT and CDR2 SNEGSKA (reference sequence). This CDR3 region has 13 residues. The V segment lost 6 bases and the J segment 3 bases; nucleotides outside the gene matches: 6. The DNA for the CDR3 is TGCAGTGCGACGGACAGGGTGGACTATGGCTACACCTTC. Its translation: CSATDRVDYGYTF.